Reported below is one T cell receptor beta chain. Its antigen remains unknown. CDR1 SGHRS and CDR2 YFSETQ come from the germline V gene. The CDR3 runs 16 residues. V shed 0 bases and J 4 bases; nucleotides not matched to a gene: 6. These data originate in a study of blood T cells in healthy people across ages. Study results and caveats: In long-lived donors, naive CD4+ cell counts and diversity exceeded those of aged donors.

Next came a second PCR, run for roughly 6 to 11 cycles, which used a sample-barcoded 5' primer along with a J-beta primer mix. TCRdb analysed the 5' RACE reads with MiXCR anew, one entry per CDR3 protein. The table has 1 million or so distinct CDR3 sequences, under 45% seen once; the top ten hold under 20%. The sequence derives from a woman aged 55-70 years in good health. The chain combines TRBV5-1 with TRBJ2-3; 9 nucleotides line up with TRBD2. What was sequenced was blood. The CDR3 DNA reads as TGCGCCAGCAGCTTGGTTCTTAGCGGGAGATCAGATACGCAGTATTTT. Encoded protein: CASSLVLSGRSDTQYF.